The rows below give T cell receptor beta chains drawn from one sample of a study of blood T cell repertoires in COVID-19. Method: immunoSEQ multiplex PCR; TCRdb's copy keeps in-frame clones and lacks some. This repertoire shows around 57,000 clones, about 90% found once; its top ten account for roughly 8%. Sequenced sample: peripheral blood. The receptors here all came from a human donor with active COVID-19. The donor label of this sample is uncertain. Both conserved end residues are part of each CDR3. A D gene is named only where the DNA matches it firmly. Size tells how often a clone was seen (once, few, many) or the class of an expanded clone, and some rows leave it out.

j_gene | d_gene | v_gene | abundance | CDR3aa | CDR3nt
TRBJ1-1 | - | TRBV29-1 | - | CSVEEPRGTEAFF | TGCAGCGTTGAAGAACCCAGGGGCACTGAAGCTTTCTTT
TRBJ1-4 | - | TRBV7-9 | - | CASSLRQSATNEKLFF | TGTGCCAGCAGCTTAAGACAGTCAGCAACTAATGAAAAACTGTTTTTT
TRBJ2-2 | TRBD2 | TRBV28 | - | CASSEGTSAHTGELFF | TGTGCCAGCAGCGAGGGAACTAGCGCTCACACCGGGGAGCTGTTTTTT
TRBJ2-7 | - | TRBV6-4 | - | CASSDSNRGGDSSYEQYF | TGTGCCAGCAGTGACTCAAATCGAGGGGGAGACAGCTCCTACGAGCAGTACTTC
TRBJ2-5 | TRBD2 | TRBV5-4 | - | CASSSGVQETQYF | TGTGCCAGCAGCAGCGGGGTACAAGAGACCCAGTACTTC
TRBJ2-7 | - | TRBV15 | - | CATSREKLSSYEQYF | TGTGCCACCAGCAGAGAAAAGCTGAGCTCCTACGAGCAGTACTTC
TRBJ1-1 | TRBD1 | TRBV18 | - | CASSPLGTGGTEAFF | TGTGCCAGCTCACCACTGGGGACAGGGGGTACTGAAGCTTTCTTT
TRBJ2-7 | - | TRBV12-5 | - | CASGPGQFTYEQYF | TGTGCTAGTGGTCCTGGACAGTTCACCTACGAGCAGTACTTC
TRBJ2-1 | TRBD1 | TRBV7-3 | - | CASSPGTGRVFGEQFF | TGTGCCAGCAGCCCGGGGACAGGGAGGGTCTTTGGAGAGCAGTTCTTC
TRBJ2-7 | TRBD1 | TRBV10-3 | - | CAISDRDSYEQYF | TGTGCCATCAGTGACAGGGACAGCTACGAGCAGTACTTC
TRBJ2-7 | TRBD1 | TRBV15 | - | CATAGGRRAYEQYF | TGTGCCACGGCAGGGGGCAGGAGAGCCTACGAGCAGTACTTC
TRBJ2-5 | TRBD2 | TRBV24-1 | - | CATSDSRAGGPETQYF | TGTGCCACCAGTGATTCACGAGCGGGAGGGCCCGAGACCCAGTACTTC
TRBJ2-2 | TRBD2 | TRBV5-1 | - | CASSSGGAGELFF | TGCGCCAGCAGCTCCGGGGGGGCCGGGGAGCTGTTTTTT
TRBJ2-7 | - | TRBV18 | - | CASSPPSAYEQYF | TGTGCCAGCTCACCACCGTCCGCCTACGAGCAGTACTTC
TRBJ2-2 | TRBD2 | TRBV28 | - | CASSPGLAITTGELFF | TGTGCCAGCAGTCCTGGACTAGCGATAACCACCGGGGAGCTGTTTTTT
TRBJ2-3 | TRBD2 | TRBV6-5 | - | CASSRLAGGTDTQYF | TGTGCCAGCAGCAGACTAGCGGGAGGAACAGATACGCAGTATTTT
TRBJ2-7 | - | TRBV6-5 | - | CASSYGAGSPNYEQYF | TGTGCCAGCAGTTACGGGGCGGGGTCTCCCAACTACGAGCAGTACTTC
TRBJ2-2 | TRBD2 | TRBV10-3 | - | CAIRGLAGGLNTGELFF | TGTGCCATCCGGGGACTAGCGGGGGGGCTGAACACCGGGGAGCTGTTTTTT
TRBJ2-2 | - | TRBV4-1 | - | CASSQRGAGTGELFF | TGCGCCAGCAGCCAACGGGGGGCTGGCACCGGGGAGCTGTTTTTT
TRBJ2-2 | - | TRBV9 | once | CASSVTPIDTGELFF | TGTGCCAGCAGCGTAACCCCTATAGACACCGGGGAGCTGTTTTTT
TRBJ2-5 | - | TRBV12-5 | - | CASGWIAVDGSQSRYKKETQYF | TGTGCTAGTGGTTGGATAGCGGTCGATGGGAGCCAATCCCGATATAAAAAAGAGACCCAGTACTTC
TRBJ2-5 | TRBD2 | TRBV3-1/TRBV3-2 | - | CASRGGGETQYF | TGTGCCAGCCGGGGGGGCGGGGAGACCCAGTACTTC
TRBJ1-2 | TRBD1 | TRBV4-3 | - | CASSRDRGNYGYTF | TGCGCCAGCAGTCGGGACAGGGGAAACTATGGCTACACCTTC
TRBJ2-3 | TRBD1 | TRBV9 | - | CASSIRDRDGDTQYF | TGTGCCAGCAGCATCCGGGACAGGGACGGAGATACGCAGTATTTT
TRBJ2-1 | - | TRBV7-9 | - | CASSLKFRLAGGYNEQFF | TGTGCCAGCAGCCTGAAATTTAGGTTGGCAGGAGGTTACAATGAGCAGTTCTTC
TRBJ1-2 | - | TRBV12-3/TRBV12-4 | - | CASTEAQGTGYTF | TGTGCCAGCACCGAAGCCCAGGGCACGGGCTACACCTTC
TRBJ2-3 | TRBD2 | TRBV18 | - | CASSASSGTSGGARTDTQYF | TGTGCCAGCTCAGCGTCTTCCGGGACTAGCGGGGGTGCTCGCACAGATACGCAGTATTTT
TRBJ2-2 | TRBD2 | TRBV9 | - | CASSVPRLAGEGGGELFF | TGTGCCAGCAGCGTACCTCGACTAGCGGGAGAGGGGGGCGGGGAGCTGTTTTTT
TRBJ2-5 | TRBD2 | TRBV5-4 | - | CASSLEGSGRETQYF | TGTGCCAGCAGCTTGGAGGGTAGCGGGAGAGAGACCCAGTACTTC
TRBJ2-7 | TRBD1 | TRBV9 | - | CASSGGGQGVYEQYF | TGTGCCAGCAGCGGAGGGGGACAGGGTGTTTACGAGCAGTACTTC
TRBJ2-3 | - | TRBV13 | - | CASSLGAVSTDTQYF | TGTGCCAGCAGCTTAGGGGCCGTCAGCACAGATACGCAGTATTTT
TRBJ2-7 | TRBD2 | TRBV6-5 | - | CASSYSGGYSFYEQYF | TGTGCCAGCAGTTACTCGGGAGGGTATAGCTTCTACGAGCAGTACTTC
TRBJ2-3 | - | TRBV6-6 | - | CASIEPNTDTQYF | TGTGCCAGCATCGAGCCTAACACAGATACGCAGTATTTT
TRBJ2-5 | TRBD2 | TRBV9 | - | CASSVDPGGGETQYF | TGTGCCAGCAGCGTAGATCCGGGAGGTGGTGAGACCCAGTACTTC
TRBJ2-1 | TRBD2 | TRBV7-2 | - | CASSYPGLGPFF | TGTGCCAGCAGCTATCCGGGACTAGGGCCGTTCTTC
TRBJ2-1 | TRBD1 | TRBV11-2 | - | CASLRQGALDEQFF | TGTGCCAGCCTTAGACAGGGGGCATTAGATGAGCAGTTCTTC
TRBJ2-7 | - | TRBV4-1 | - | CASSQVEGGQYEQYF | TGCGCCAGCAGCCAAGTAGAGGGAGGTCAATACGAGCAGTACTTC
TRBJ1-3 | TRBD1 | TRBV11-2 | - | CASSSIGRRDSSGNTIYF | TGTGCCAGCAGCTCGATTGGGAGGAGGGACAGCTCTGGAAACACCATATATTTT
TRBJ1-4 | - | TRBV5-5 | - | CASSLASTGHNEKLFF | TGTGCCAGCAGCTTGGCGTCGACAGGCCACAATGAAAAACTGTTTTTT
TRBJ1-5 | - | TRBV20-1 | - | CSASSRVSDQPQHF | TGCAGTGCTAGTAGCAGGGTCTCCGATCAGCCCCAGCATTTT
TRBJ2-7 | TRBD2 | TRBV15 | - | CATSRPAGTSLHEQYF | TGTGCCACCAGCAGACCCGCCGGGACTAGCCTACACGAGCAGTACTTC
TRBJ2-2 | TRBD2 | TRBV2 | - | CASQAEAGGIGELFF | TGTGCCAGCCAAGCCGAGGCGGGAGGGATCGGGGAGCTGTTTTTT